This record concerns one T cell receptor beta chain sequence. Its antigen is undetermined. Sequenced by immunoSEQ multiplex PCR; TCRdb stores in-frame clones only, minus some. Of about 12,000 clones in the sample, 88% are singletons; the top ten hold under 3%. This record belongs to a study of high-grade serous ovarian cancer treatment subgroups. Study overall: Samples averaged roughly 14,000 reads and approximately 7,000 unique TCR beta rearrangements. Notes on the study in general: Different patients shared almost no repertoire; same-patient tumors shared roughly 0.11 to 0.8. Clonal relatedness tracked neoantigen level, and by trend copy number and mutation load. Repertoire analysis covered CDR3 alone, not CDR1 or CDR2.

Trimming removed 3 bases from V and 1 base from J; junction bases left unmatched: 21. The CDR3 runs to 20 residues. Tumor tissue was taken before any definitive surgery or chemotherapy was given. The source material was tumor tissue. This chain connects TRBV23-1 to TRBJ2-7, with 7 nucleotides matching TRBD1. TRBV23-1 is filed as an ORF, its function uncertain. The clonotype was recovered from a human donor with high-grade serous ovarian cancer. This chain's CDR3 is CASSHIDARQGPSCSYEQYV. Here the CDR3 DNA reads TGCGCCAGCAGTCATATCGATGCCAGACAGGGCCCATCGTGTTCCTACGAGCAGTACGTC.